The clone carrying this T cell receptor beta chain was picked up a small number of times. What it binds is unknown. This sample was included in a study of blood T cells in healthy people across ages. Points from the study as a whole: A strong correlation was seen between TCR beta diversity and naive T cell percentage.

Every participating donor contributed approximately 9.5 milliliters of peripheral blood through a draw. This CDR3 has 12 amino acids. Germline CDR1 is DFQATT and CDR2 is SNEGSKA (reference sequence). A second about 7 to 12 cycle PCR used barcoded and J-beta primers. In TCRdb, the 5' RACE reads were re-called with MiXCR into one record per CDR3 protein. The sample lists 600,000 or so distinct CDR3 sequences, approximately 30% seen once, with roughly 14% in the top ten. The clonotype was recovered from a woman at least 80 years old in good health. The V and J genes are TRBV20-1 and TRBJ2-5; no clear D gene. The last part of the DNA fits TRBJ2-7 better; the J call may be wrong. The sequenced sample was blood. CDR3 in amino acids: CSARDREYEQYF. The DNA for the CDR3 is TGCAGTGCTAGAGATAGAGAGTACGAGCAGTACTTC.